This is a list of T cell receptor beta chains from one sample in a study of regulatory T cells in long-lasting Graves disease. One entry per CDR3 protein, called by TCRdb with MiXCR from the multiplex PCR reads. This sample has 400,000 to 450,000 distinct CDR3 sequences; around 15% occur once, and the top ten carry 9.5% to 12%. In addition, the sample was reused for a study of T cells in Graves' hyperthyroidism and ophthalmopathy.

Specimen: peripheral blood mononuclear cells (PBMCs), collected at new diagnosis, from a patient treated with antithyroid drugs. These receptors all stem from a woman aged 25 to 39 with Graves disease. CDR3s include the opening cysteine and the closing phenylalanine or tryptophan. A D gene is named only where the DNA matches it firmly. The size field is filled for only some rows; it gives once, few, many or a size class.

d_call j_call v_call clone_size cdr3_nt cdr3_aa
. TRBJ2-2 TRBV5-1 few TGCGCCAGCAGCTTGGGCGCGCGGGCGGCCACCGGGGAGCTGTTTTTT CASSLGARAATGELFF
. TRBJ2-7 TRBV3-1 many TGTGCCAGCGGGGCAGCCTACGAGCAGTACTTC CASGAAYEQYF
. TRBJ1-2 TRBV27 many TGTGCCAGCAGTTTATCGAGGGATGGAAGATCTAACTATGGCTACACCTTC CASSLSRDGRSNYGYTF
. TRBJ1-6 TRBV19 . TGTGCCAGTAGTCCCTTTGAGGATTCACCCCTCCACTTT CASSPFEDSPLHF
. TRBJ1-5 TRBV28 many TGTGCCAGCAGTCTCTATCTAGGATTTGGCAATCAGCCCCAGCATTTT CASSLYLGFGNQPQHF
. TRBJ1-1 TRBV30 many TGTGCCTGGAGTCCTCCCGGTAGCACTGAGGCTTTCTTT CAWSPPGSTEAFF
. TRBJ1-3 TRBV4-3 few TGCGCCAGCAGCCAAGAGGCGGAACCCCGCTTGGAAGGAAACACCATATATTTT CASSQEAEPRLEGNTIYF
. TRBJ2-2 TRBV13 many TGTGCCAGCAGCTTACCCCCGGGGGGGGAGCTGTTTTTT CASSLPPGGELFF
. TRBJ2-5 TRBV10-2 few TGCGCCAGCAGACGCGAAGAAGGGGAGACCCAGTACTTC CASRREEGETQYF
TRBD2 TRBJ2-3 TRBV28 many TGTGCCAGCAGAGGCGTTAGCGGGAGCCGGGGCACAGATACGCAGTATTTT CASRGVSGSRGTDTQYF
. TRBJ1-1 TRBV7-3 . TGTGCCAGCAGCGAGACACCGAACACTGAAGCTTTCTTT CASSETPNTEAFF
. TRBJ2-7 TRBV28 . TGTGCCAGCAGTTTAGGGACAAGCCACGAGCAGTACTTC CASSLGTSHEQYF
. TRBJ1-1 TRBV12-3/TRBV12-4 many TGTGCCAGCAGTTTATCGATCCAGGGAGACGCTTTCTTT CASSLSIQGDAFF
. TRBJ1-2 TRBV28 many TGTGCCAGCAGTCGGCAGTTAGCGGGTGGCTACACCTTC CASSRQLAGGYTF
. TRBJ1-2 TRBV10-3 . TGTGCCATCAGTCGCGGGGGCGTTAACTATGGCTACACCTTC CAISRGGVNYGYTF
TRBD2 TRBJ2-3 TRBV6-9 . TGTGCCAGCAGTTACGCGGGACTAGCGGTCACAGATACGCAGTATTTT CASSYAGLAVTDTQYF
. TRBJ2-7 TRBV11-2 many TGTGCCACCAGGGGTGGGCTTTCCTACGAGCAGTACTTC CATRGGLSYEQYF
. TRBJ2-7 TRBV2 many TGTGCCAGCAGGGTAGACTACGAGCAGTACTTC CASRVDYEQYF
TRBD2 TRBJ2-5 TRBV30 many TGTGCCTGGAAGCGGGAGATTTCTAGGCCTCCCCAAGAGACCCAGTACTTC CAWKREISRPPQETQYF
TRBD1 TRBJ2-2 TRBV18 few TGTGCCAGCTCACTCTCGACAGGGGGCGGAAGGACCGGGGAGCTGTTTTTT CASSLSTGGGRTGELFF
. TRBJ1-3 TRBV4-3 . TGCGCCAGCAGCCAAGATCGGGGAACTGGAAACACCATATATTTT CASSQDRGTGNTIYF
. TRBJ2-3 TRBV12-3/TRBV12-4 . TGTGCCAGCAGACAGAGCGGGCGCCGCACAGATACGCAGTATTTT CASRQSGRRTDTQYF
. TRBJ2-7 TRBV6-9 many TGTGCCAGCAGTTACTCACGACAGACCTACGAGCAGTACTTC CASSYSRQTYEQYF
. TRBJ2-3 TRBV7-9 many TGTGCCAGCAGCTGGGCAGGGAGCACAGATACGCAGTATTTT CASSWAGSTDTQYF
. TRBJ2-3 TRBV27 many TGTGCCAGCAGTTTAGCGACGGCGGATACGCAGTATTTT CASSLATADTQYF
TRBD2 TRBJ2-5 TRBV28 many TGTGCCAGCAGCCCGGCTAGCGGGATAGGTGAGACCCAGTACTTC CASSPASGIGETQYF
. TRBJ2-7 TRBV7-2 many TGTGCCAGCAGCCCCCCCCGGGGAGGCTCCTACGAGCAGTACTTC CASSPPRGGSYEQYF
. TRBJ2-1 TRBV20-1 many TGCAGTGCTAGGGGCCCAGGGCGTACTGATGAGCAGTTCTTC CSARGPGRTDEQFF
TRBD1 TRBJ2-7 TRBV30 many TGTGCCTGGACCGACAAGGGACAGGGGGCTCTTTACGAGCAGTACTTC CAWTDKGQGALYEQYF
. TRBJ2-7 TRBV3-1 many TGTGCCAGCAGCCAAGATTCCGGCGGCACCTACGAGCAGTACTTC CASSQDSGGTYEQYF
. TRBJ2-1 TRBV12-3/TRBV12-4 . TGTGCCAGCAGTTTGTGGGGTAAGGAGAATGAGCAGTTCTGG CASSLWGKENEQFW
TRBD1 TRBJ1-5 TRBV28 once TGTGCCAGCAGTTTTGAGGGGGCTAATCAGCCCCAGCATTTT CASSFEGANQPQHF
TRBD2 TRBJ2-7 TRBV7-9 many TGTGCCAGCAGCTTAGCCCTAGCGGGAGCCCCCGAGCAGTACTTC CASSLALAGAPEQYF
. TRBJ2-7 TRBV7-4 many TGTGCCAGCAGCTTATGTAACTACGAGCAGTACTTC CASSLCNYEQYF
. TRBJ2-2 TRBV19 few TGTGCCGGAGGGGAGCTGTTTTTT CAGGELFF
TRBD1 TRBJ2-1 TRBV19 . TGTGCCAGTCGGGCCCTCTCCCAGGACAGGGACTTCTCATATGAGCAGTTCTTC CASRALSQDRDFSYEQFF
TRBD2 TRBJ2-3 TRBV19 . TGTGCCAGTAGTATAGGGACTAGCGGGGCGGTACCGCAGTATTTT CASSIGTSGAVPQYF
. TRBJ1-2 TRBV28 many TGTGCCAGCAGTTTTCGGGAAGGCTATGGCTACACCTTC CASSFREGYGYTF
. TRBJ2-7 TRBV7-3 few TGTGCCAGCAGCTTAACGTCCGGGTCTGGCTACGAGCAGTACTTC CASSLTSGSGYEQYF
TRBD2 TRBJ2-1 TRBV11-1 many TGTGCCAGCAGCTTAGCCTCGGGACTAGCGGGAGTATACAATGAGCAGTTCTTC CASSLASGLAGVYNEQFF
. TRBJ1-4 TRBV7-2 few TGTGCCAGCAGCGCCCTCAGGGGAGAGAATGAAAAACTGTTTTTT CASSALRGENEKLFF
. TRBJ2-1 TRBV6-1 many TGTGCCGCCCGGTCGGGGGACTCCTACAATGAGCAGTTCTTC CAARSGDSYNEQFF
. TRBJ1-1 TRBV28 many TGTGCCAGCAGTTCCCCTCAGGGGTACTCAAAGGCTTTCTTT CASSSPQGYSKAFF
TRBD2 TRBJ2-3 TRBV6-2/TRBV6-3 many TGTGCCAGCAGTTACTCGAGAGGTGCGGGAGGGCCGGGCGATACGCAGTATTTT CASSYSRGAGGPGDTQYF
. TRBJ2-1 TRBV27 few TGTGCCAGCAGTTTAGGGCCAAGCCGGGGTAGGGAAGTCTTC CASSLGPSRGREVF
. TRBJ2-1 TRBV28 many TGTGCCAGCAGCCCCCCAGCCAGACTGAGTCTGAGGCCGGGGCAGTTCTTC CASSPPARLSLRPGQFF
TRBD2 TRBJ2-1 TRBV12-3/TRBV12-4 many TGTGCCAGCAGTTTTGGAGCCGGTAGCGGGACTTACAATGAGCAGTTCTTC CASSFGAGSGTYNEQFF
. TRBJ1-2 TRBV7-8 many TGTGCCAGCAGCTTATTAGGAGGGGGGGCCTATGGCTACACCTTC CASSLLGGGAYGYTF
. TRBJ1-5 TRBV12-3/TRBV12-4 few TGTGCCAGCAGTTTGATAAGGGAGCATAATCAGCCCCAGCATTTT CASSLIREHNQPQHF